These T cell receptor beta chains were read from a single sample in a study of T cell repertoires in cytomegalovirus infection. These receptors have no identified antigens. TCRdb used MiXCR to reprocess the reads, holding one entry per CDR3 protein. The sample holds around 500,000 distinct CDR3 sequences, under 45% seen once. The sample in question was cultured PBMCs, obtained from culture after CMV antigen stimulation. These receptors all come from a human donor in good health (CMV status not recorded). Some clones in this sample may be carry-over from other donors' samples. Each CDR3 is given with its conserved first and last residue. The D gene is left open where the match is weak. A clone size is listed for some rows: how often the clone was seen (once, few, many), or a class if it is expanded.

>TRBJ1-2|NA|NA|TRBV6-6
TGTGCCAGCAGTTACTCGGAACAGGAAATCATTAACTATGGCTACACCTTC
CASSYSEQEIINYGYTF
>TRBJ2-7|TRBD2|NA|TRBV6-1
TGTGCCAGCAGACGAGGGACTAGCCAGGGATACGAGCAGTACTTC
CASRRGTSQGYEQYF
>TRBJ2-5|TRBD1|once|TRBV29-1
TGCAGCGTTGATAGGGGGCGCGAGACCCAGTACTTC
CSVDRGRETQYF
>TRBJ2-1|NA|few|TRBV4-1
TGCGCCAGCAGCCAAGAGGGGCTACGCAACTACAATGAGCAGTTCTTC
CASSQEGLRNYNEQFF
>TRBJ2-1|TRBD1|few|TRBV7-2
TGTGCCAGCAGCTTCAGGGGCGGGACAGGGGCCGGGGGGACCCGTGGGGTTGAGCAGTTCTTC
CASSFRGGTGAGGTRGVEQFF
>TRBJ1-1|NA|NA|TRBV6-4
TGTGCCGCGCGGGGACGGACCAACACTGAAGCTTTCTTT
CAARGRTNTEAFF
>TRBJ2-5|TRBD1|few|TRBV2
TGTGCCAGCAGCGCGACAGGGGAAACCCAAGAGACCCAGTACTTC
CASSATGETQETQYF
>TRBJ2-7|TRBD2|NA|TRBV12-3/TRBV12-4
TGTGCCAGCAGCTCAACCCGGACTAGCGGGCCTAGCTCCTACGAGCAGTACTTC
CASSSTRTSGPSSYEQYF
>TRBJ1-4|NA|NA|TRBV7-9
TGTGCCAGCAGCCTCCGCGGGCAGGGTGAAAAACTGTTTTTT
CASSLRGQGEKLFF
>TRBJ2-7|NA|NA|TRBV6-5
TGTGCCAGCAGTTATCATGGTAACAGCCCCTCCGAGCAGTACTTC
CASSYHGNSPSEQYF
>TRBJ2-7|NA|NA|TRBV10-3
TGTGCCATCAGCAAGATAGCTGCCTACGAGCAGTACTTC
CAISKIAAYEQYF
>TRBJ1-3|TRBD1|NA|TRBV6-5
TGTGCCAGCGGGGGGACAGTTGGAAACACCATATATTTT
CASGGTVGNTIYF
>TRBJ2-7|TRBD2|few|TRBV7-2
TGTGCCAGCAGCTTAGTATTCGCGGGAGCCTACGAGCAGTACTTC
CASSLVFAGAYEQYF
>TRBJ2-1|NA|NA|TRBV7-9
TGTGCCAGCAGCTTTGTAGGGGGAGTTGGCAATGAGCAGTTCTTC
CASSFVGGVGNEQFF
>TRBJ2-3|NA|NA|TRBV29-1
TGCAGCGTTGAACTTGTAAGCCGCACAGATACGCAGTATTTT
CSVELVSRTDTQYF
>TRBJ2-2|NA|NA|TRBV4-1
TGCGCCAGCAGCTTGACGGGACTCATCACCGGGGAGCTGTTTTTT
CASSLTGLITGELFF
>TRBJ1-2|NA|NA|TRBV7-6
TGTGCCAGCAGCCGCGCGCCGCGGGACTATGGCTACACCTTC
CASSRAPRDYGYTF
>TRBJ1-1|TRBD1|few|TRBV10-3
TGTGCCATCAGCGGGGACAGGCTTGAAGCTTTCTTT
CAISGDRLEAFF
>TRBJ1-2|TRBD1|NA|TRBV6-1
TGTGCCAGCAGTTCGCATACAGGGGACTATGGCTACACCTTC
CASSSHTGDYGYTF
>TRBJ2-1|NA|NA|TRBV2
TGTGCCAGCAAGAGGGGGAATGAGCAGTTCTTC
CASKRGNEQFF
>TRBJ2-5|NA|few|TRBV12-3/TRBV12-4
TGTGCCAGCAGTGGACATTCCGAAGAGACCCAGTACTTC
CASSGHSEETQYF
>TRBJ1-1|NA|NA|TRBV7-2
TGTGCCAGCAGCATAGGGAGGGCAGGGACTAAGAACACTGAAGCTTTCTTT
CASSIGRAGTKNTEAFF
>TRBJ1-2|NA|NA|TRBV4-1
TGTGCCAGCAGCCAAGAAAACAGTCAGGGAAGGGATGGCTACACCTTC
CASSQENSQGRDGYTF
>TRBJ2-1|TRBD2|NA|TRBV4-3
TGCGCCAGCAGCCCCCAGCGGGAAAACAATGAGCAGTTCTTC
CASSPQRENNEQFF
>TRBJ2-1|NA|NA|TRBV12-3/TRBV12-4
TGTGCCAGCAGCCAACGTGGAGAGCAGTTCTTC
CASSQRGEQFF
>TRBJ1-1|TRBD1|NA|TRBV4-1
TGCGCCAGCAGCCCTCATACAGGGGGCAAGGATACAGAAACTGAAGCTTTCTTT
CASSPHTGGKDTETEAFF
>TRBJ1-5|NA|NA|TRBV7-2
TGTGCCAGCAGCTTAGTCGGGACAACAGTAGCAAATCAGCCCCAGCATTTT
CASSLVGTTVANQPQHF
>TRBJ2-3|NA|NA|TRBV7-2
TGTGCCAGCAGCTTAGATAGGGTAGCGGTAATTAGCACAGATACGCAGTATTTT
CASSLDRVAVISTDTQYF
>TRBJ1-1|NA|NA|TRBV20-1
TGCAGTGCTAGGTCCCCGGTTCGTGTCACTGAAGCTTTCTTT
CSARSPVRVTEAFF
>TRBJ2-1|NA|few|TRBV7-9
TGTGCCAGCAGCTTTTGGGGGGAGGATGAGCAGTTCTTC
CASSFWGEDEQFF
>TRBJ1-5|NA|NA|TRBV12-3/TRBV12-4
TGTGCCAGCAGCCCGACAACTCCGGGCCATCAGCCCCAGCATTTT
CASSPTTPGHQPQHF
>TRBJ2-7|NA|NA|TRBV7-2
TGTGCCAGCAGCCCCCGGGTCCTGGAGGGCGGGCAGTACTTC
CASSPRVLEGGQYF
>TRBJ2-7|NA|NA|TRBV30
TGTGCCGGGACTTCACGGAGCCTAGGATACGAGCAGTACTTC
CAGTSRSLGYEQYF
>TRBJ2-5|NA|NA|TRBV20-1
TGCAGTGCCCGTAAGTTAACCGGCGGCCCGACAAGACAAGAGACCCAGTACTTC
CSARKLTGGPTRQETQYF
>TRBJ2-3|TRBD2|once|TRBV7-9
TGTGCCAGCACCTTAGGGACTAGCGAGGATACGCAGTATTTT
CASTLGTSEDTQYF
>TRBJ2-1|TRBD2|NA|TRBV7-2
TGTGCCAGCAGCTTAACACTAGCGGGTAATGAGCAGTTCTTC
CASSLTLAGNEQFF
>TRBJ1-5|NA|few|TRBV6-6
TGTGCCAGCAGACCCGGGGGAGTACGAGAGCCCCAGCATTTT
CASRPGGVREPQHF
>TRBJ1-2|NA|NA|TRBV19
TGTGCCAGTAGTGAAAGCACAGCGCCGAGTTACACCTTC
CASSESTAPSYTF
>TRBJ2-7|NA|once|TRBV20-1
TGCAGTGCGCTGAAAGACGTAGCCTCCTACGAGCAGTACTTC
CSALKDVASYEQYF
>TRBJ2-3|TRBD1|NA|TRBV7-9
TGTGCCAGCATTCCGGACAGGGTAGCAGATACGCAGTATTTT
CASIPDRVADTQYF
>TRBJ2-1|NA|few|TRBV24-1
TGTGCCACCAGTGAGGGGCCAAGGGATGAGCAGTTCTTC
CATSEGPRDEQFF
>TRBJ1-1|NA|NA|TRBV6-1
TGTGCCAGCAGGGACCCCGGGACGTTAGACGTAGCTTTCTTT
CASRDPGTLDVAFF
>TRBJ1-5|NA|NA|TRBV7-8
TGTGCCAGCAGCCCCGCAGGTCGGACCTCGAATCAGCCCCAGCATTTT
CASSPAGRTSNQPQHF
>TRBJ2-1|TRBD2|NA|TRBV11-3
TGTGCCAGCAGCCTTTATAGCGGGAGAGGTGAGCAGTTCTTC
CASSLYSGRGEQFF
>TRBJ2-6|TRBD1|NA|TRBV27
TGTGCCAGCAGTCGTCCCGGGACAGGGTTTGGGGCCAACGTCCTGACTTTC
CASSRPGTGFGANVLTF
>TRBJ2-1|TRBD1|NA|TRBV7-9
TGTGCCAGCACCCACCGGGCAGGGGGCTATGAGCAGTTCTTC
CASTHRAGGYEQFF
>TRBJ2-7|TRBD1|few|TRBV28
TGTGCCAGTGAAAGCCCCGGGACAGTAGACTCGGAGCAGTACTTC
CASESPGTVDSEQYF
>TRBJ1-2|NA|NA|TRBV28
TGTGCCAGCAGCGGGGGAGGGTACTATGGCTACACCTTC
CASSGGGYYGYTF
>TRBJ1-4|NA|few|TRBV5-4
TGTGCCAGCAGCTCGGACGGCACTAATGAAAAACTGTTTTTT
CASSSDGTNEKLFF
>TRBJ2-5|NA|NA|TRBV5-6
TGTGCCAGCAGCCCCACCGTAGGACTATGGATGCAAGAGACCCAGTACTTC
CASSPTVGLWMQETQYF
>TRBJ2-7|NA|NA|TRBV15
TGTGCCACCAGCAGAGAGCAGGGTCGCCAGCAGTACTTC
CATSREQGRQQYF
>TRBJ2-3|NA|NA|TRBV11-1
TGTGCCAGCGGCACGGACTATCCCACAGATACGCAGTATTTT
CASGTDYPTDTQYF